These 10 T cell receptor beta chains were sequenced from one sample in a study of metastatic and nonmetastatic thyroid tumors. TCRdb reprocessed the PCR reads using MiXCR. The sample consists of about 34,000 clones, approximately 34% of them appearing once. Patients were all untreated before their thyroid surgery. Sequencing was done on a sample of tumor tissue. The receptors shown here come from a female donor with papillary thyroid cancer or a benign thyroid nodule (not recorded which). Some clones in this sample may be carry-over from other donors' samples.

This clone was found a few times. The CDR3 loop is CACREGVNTEAFF. CDR3 DNA: TGTGCCTGCCGAGAAGGGGTGAACACTGAAGCTTTCTTT. The chain is built from TRBV19 and TRBJ1-1, with D tentatively TRBD1 (5 bases). CDR1 is LNHDA and CDR2 is SQIVND in the germline V gene (reference sequence). CDR3 size: 13 residues. Trimming removed 11 bases from V and 0 bases from J, with 13 bases in between. The full variable domain, its missing parts supplied by reference TRBV19 and TRBJ1-1, is DGGITQSPKYLFRKEGQNVTLSCEQNLNHDAMYWYRQDPGQGLRLIYYSQIVNDFQKGDIAEGYSVSREKKESFPLTVTSAQKNPTAFYLCACREGVNTEAFFGQGTRLTVV.

This clone was counted a few times. The chain links TRBV28 to TRBJ2-7; D unresolved. Germline-derived CDR1 and CDR2 are MDHEN and SYDVKM. Trimming shortened V by 6 bases and J by 3 bases, and 18 bases separated the two germline ends. The CDR3 spans 15 residues. This CDR3 reads CASSQPGGPYYEQYF. In nucleotides, the CDR3 is TGTGCCAGCAGCCAACCTGGTGGGCCCTACTACGAGCAGTACTTC.

This clone came up many times. A much larger clone sits a single nucleotide away, making a read error possible. The rearrangement uses TRBV5-1 and TRBJ2-2; possibly TRBD2 for D (6 bases). Germline V gene sequence: CDR1 SGHRS, CDR2 YFSETQ. V was cut by 4 bases and J by 6 bases, with 16 bases left in between. CDR3 length equals 15 residues. The CDR3 loop is CASSPGAELSGELFF. The CDR3 DNA sequence: TGCGCCAGCAGCCCGGGAGCAGAGCTGTCCGGGGAGCTGTTTTTT. The complete variable domain, with remaining parts taken from reference TRBV5-1 and TRBJ2-2, reads KAGVTQTPRYLIKTRGQQVTLSCSPISGHRSVSWYQQTPGQGLQFLFEYFSETQRNKGNFPGRFSGRQFSNSRSEMNVSTLELGDSALYLCASSPGAELSGELFFGEGSRLTVL.

The CDR3 sequence: CASSPERYGYTF. As DNA, the CDR3 is TGTGCCAGCAGCCCTGAGAGGTATGGCTACACCTTC. V gene TRBV11-2 combines with J gene TRBJ1-2; D is uncertain. V was pared by 5 bases and J by 5 bases, with 9 bases between. Germline V lookup: CDR1 SGHAT, CDR2 FQNNGV. The length of the CDR3 is 12 residues. The complete variable domain, with remaining parts taken from reference TRBV11-2 and TRBJ1-2, reads EAGVAQSPRYKIIEKRQSVAFWCNPISGHATLYWYQQILGQGPKLLIQFQNNGVVDDSQLPKDRFSAERLKGVDSTLKIQPAKLEDSAVYLCASSPERYGYTFGSGTRLTVV.

This chain uses TRBV4-1 with TRBJ2-2; TRBD2 might be the D (6 bases). Germline values: CDR1 MGHRA, CDR2 YSYEKL. The CDR3 consists of 17 residues. Trimming stripped 0 bases from V and 2 bases from J, with 13 bases between. CDR3 coding DNA: TGCGCCAGCAGCCAAGACCCGGGGGTCACAAACACCGGGGAGCTGTTTTTT. Its protein is CASSQDPGVTNTGELFF.

There are a few counts of this clone. One end of the junction does not line up with germline, which may come from a read error. V and J are TRBV6-1 and TRBJ2-7; D tentatively reads TRBD1 or TRBD2 (5 bases each). This CDR3 is built from 12 residues. Germline V gives CDR1 MNHNS, CDR2 SASEGT. CDR3 amino acids: CAGSEFRDGKIF. The CDR3 coding sequence is TGTGCCGGCAGTGAATTCCGGGACGGGAAGATCTTC.

The chain combines TRBV4-1 with TRBJ1-2; D remains unclear. The CDR3 consists of 12 residues. Trimming cost V 0 bases and J 5 bases, with 4 bases left between them. Germline V gives CDR1 MGHRA, CDR2 YSYEKL. CDR3 loop: CASSQEGYGYTF. The CDR3 coding sequence is TGCGCCAGCAGCCAAGAAGGGTATGGCTACACCTTC.

The chain is built from TRBV2 and TRBJ2-1; 9 bases line up with TRBD1. Trimming took 6 bases from V and 5 from J; bases not matched to a gene: 11. The CDR3 runs 16 residues. Germline V gene data show CDR1 as SNHLY and CDR2 as FYNNEI. CDR3 nucleotide sequence: TGTGCCAGCAGGAAGACTCACAGGGGGCTGAACAATGAGCAGTTCTTC. It specifies CASRKTHRGLNNEQFF.

In its sample, this clone was seen a few times. The chain recombines TRBV12-3 or TRBV12-4 with TRBJ1-5; 7 bases are shared with TRBD1. Losses at the gene ends were 5 bases for V and 5 bases for J; bases not matched to a gene: 9. This CDR3 is built from 15 residues. The DNA of the CDR3 is TGTGCCAGCAGTAACCCGAGCAGGGGGGATCAGCCCCAGCATTTT. This translates into CASSNPSRGDQPQHF.

The chain employs TRBV3-1 and TRBJ1-1; D is perhaps TRBD1 (6 bases). With 1 base removed from V and 4 bases from J, the gap between germline ends came to 7 bases. CDR1 is LGHDT, CDR2 YNNKEL, per germline (reference sequence). This CDR3 contains 13 residues. CDR3 region: CASSQVGGTEAFF. The CDR3 DNA reads TGTGCCAGCAGCCAAGTAGGGGGCACTGAAGCTTTCTTT.